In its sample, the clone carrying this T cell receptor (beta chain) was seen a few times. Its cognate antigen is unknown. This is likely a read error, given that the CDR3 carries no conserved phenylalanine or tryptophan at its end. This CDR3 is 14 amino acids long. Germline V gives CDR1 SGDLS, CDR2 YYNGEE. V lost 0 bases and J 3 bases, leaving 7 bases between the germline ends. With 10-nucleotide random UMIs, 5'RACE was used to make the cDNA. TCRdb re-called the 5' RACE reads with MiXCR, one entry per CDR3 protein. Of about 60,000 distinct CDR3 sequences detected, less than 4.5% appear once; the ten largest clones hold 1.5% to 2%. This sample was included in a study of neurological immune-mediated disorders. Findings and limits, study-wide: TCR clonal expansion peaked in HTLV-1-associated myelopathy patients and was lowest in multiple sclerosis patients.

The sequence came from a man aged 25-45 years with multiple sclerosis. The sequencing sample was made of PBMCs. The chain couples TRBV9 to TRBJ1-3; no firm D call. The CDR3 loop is CASSVGPGGNTIYC. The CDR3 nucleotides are TGTGCCAGCAGCGTAGGCCCCGGTGGAAACACCATATATTGT.